Here is one T cell receptor (beta chain) with its context. Its cognate antigen has yet to be identified. No per-base quality is available; no much larger clone lies one base away. Collaborating institutions collected whole blood in K2EDTA tubes following their own protocols. For TCRbeta analysis, collaborators shipped samples in one of three forms: frozen whole blood, isolated PBMCs, or DNA extracted from either of those sample types. CDR1 and CDR2 are drawn from the germline V gene: ENHRY, SYGVKD. V loses 0 bases, J loses 4 bases, and the germline ends lie 15 bases apart. The CDR3 measures 16 amino acids from cysteine to phenylalanine. The entry retains the CDR3 DNA only, 48 bases that are in frame from base 1. This specimen comes from a study of blood T cell repertoires in COVID-19 (dated by TCRdb to the early 2020s). Background for the entire study: Collaborator samples came from the United States, Italy and Spain and covered acute and convalescent phases of COVID-19. Where available, HLA class I and class II types were obtained from metadata supplied by the sample provider rather than from assay-based typing. The repertoires were released in a freely available public database meant as a resource for research on the immune response to SARS-CoV-2. Subjects who had been exposed to COVID-19, were actively infected with it, or had recovered from it provided the deeply sampled blood TCRbeta repertoires that made up the dataset. Nearly every sample came with metadata listing a de-identified subject ID, COVID-19 status, age in years and sex. Samples were obtained from the ongoing ImmuneRACE study (first 160 participants) and from about 1,300 subjects provided by 6 global collaborators. The prospective study material was composed of cDNA or gDNA derived from T cells, B-cell-depleted T cells, or PBMCs.

What the research found in general, with its limitations: How much clinical and demographic metadata was included differed by source and by participant, and the metadata was provided uncurated.

TCRbeta CDR3 regions were amplified from genomic DNA by means of the immunoSEQ Assay, a bias-controlled multiplex PCR. The paper's data handling went like this. Nucleated cell counts per sample were estimated from amplification of reference gene primers within the assay. To quantify the absolute abundance of each unique TCRbeta CDR3 rearrangement, sequence reads were collapsed and filtered. For each sample, productive Simpson clonality was calculated as the square root of Simpson's diversity index across productive rearrangements. TCRdb retrieved this table from immuneACCESS and kept in-frame rearrangements only. Not all clones are present; in checked studies, unresolved V genes account for under half, and no reason is known for the remainder. V and J calls and clone size are those listed in that table; D and trimming were worked out from the DNA. Present in this sample are about 140,000 clones, 65% to 85% of which were seen just once. In total, the top ten clones hold approximately 3.8% of the sample.

This receptor was taken from an older woman with acute or convalescent COVID-19. The specimen sequenced was peripheral blood. The chain couples TRBV10-3 to TRBJ1-1; a confident D gene designation cannot be given. The CDR3 loop reads CAISESPQEVVTEAFF. The base sequence is TGTGCCATCAGTGAGTCTCCGCAGGAGGTCGTCACTGAAGCTTTCTTT.